The rows below give T cell receptor beta chains drawn from one sample of a study of control samples from healthy donors and cancer patients. Produced via immunoSEQ multiplex PCR; TCRdb's table is partial and in-frame only. This repertoire shows more than 45,000 clones, less than 95% found once; its top ten account for about 0.93%. Sequenced input: PBMCs. The receptors were sampled from a man aged 30-40 years with colorectal cancer. Each CDR3 is given with its conserved first and last residue. D genes are given only for firm matches. Size tells how often a clone was seen (once, few, many) or the class of an expanded clone, and some rows leave it out.

D	J	V	size	CDR3	DNA
TRBD1	TRBJ1-2	TRBV25-1	NA	CASSDRDRVTNGYTF	TGTGCCAGCAGTGACCGGGACAGGGTAACGAATGGCTACACCTTC
TRBD1	TRBJ1-6	TRBV5-4	NA	CASSWDRGHNSPLHF	TGTGCCAGCAGCTGGGACAGGGGGCACAATTCACCCCTCCACTTT
TRBD2	TRBJ2-3	TRBV15	NA	CATSRDRGVADTQYF	TGTGCCACCAGCAGAGATCGGGGGGTGGCAGATACGCAGTATTTT
NA	TRBJ2-3	TRBV10-1	once	CASSESGPEDTQYF	TGCGCCAGCAGTGAATCGGGGCCCGAGGATACGCAGTATTTT
NA	TRBJ2-2	TRBV11-2	once	CASSLVARSAPNTGELFF	TGTGCCAGCAGCTTAGTCGCGAGATCGGCCCCCAACACCGGGGAGCTGTTTTTT
NA	TRBJ2-3	TRBV5-6	NA	CASSFGGGGTDTQYF	TGTGCCAGCAGCTTTGGAGGCGGAGGCACAGATACGCAGTATTTT
NA	TRBJ2-2	TRBV6-6	NA	CASSSRTVEGTGELFF	TGTGCCAGCAGTTCCCGGACCGTCGAGGGCACCGGGGAGCTGTTTTTT
TRBD1	TRBJ1-5	TRBV3-1/TRBV3-2	few	CASSQGDRNQPQHF	TGTGCCAGCAGCCAGGGGGACAGAAATCAGCCCCAGCATTTT
NA	TRBJ1-1	TRBV6-2/TRBV6-3	NA	CASSNQDRTTNTEAFF	TGTGCCAGCAGTAACCAAGACAGGACCACGAACACTGAAGCTTTCTTT
TRBD2	TRBJ2-5	TRBV5-6	NA	CASSIPSGGGRETQYF	TGTGCCAGCAGCATCCCCTCGGGAGGGGGGCGAGAGACCCAGTACTTC
NA	TRBJ2-5	TRBV7-8	NA	CASSLTTWPHQETQYF	TGTGCCAGCAGCTTGACGACATGGCCACACCAAGAGACCCAGTACTTC
TRBD1	TRBJ2-1	TRBV4-1	NA	CASSQDSRGTYNEQFF	TGCGCCAGCAGCCAAGATTCCAGGGGGACCTACAATGAGCAGTTCTTC
TRBD1	TRBJ1-3	TRBV4-1	few	CASSQVQGVRGNTIYF	TGCGCCAGCAGCCAAGTTCAGGGGGTAAGGGGAAACACCATATATTTT
TRBD1	TRBJ2-2	TRBV6-5	NA	CASSYSTGRNTGELFF	TGTGCCAGCAGTTACTCGACAGGGAGAAACACCGGGGAGCTGTTTTTT
NA	TRBJ2-7	TRBV7-6	few	CASSLSAPPGNEQYF	TGTGCCAGCAGCTTAAGCGCACCACCTGGGAACGAGCAGTACTTC
NA	TRBJ2-4	TRBV2	NA	CASTGANIQYF	TGTGCCAGCACCGGGGCGAACATTCAGTACTTC
TRBD1	TRBJ2-2	TRBV11-3	once	CASSLGDRATGELFF	TGTGCCAGCAGCTTAGGGGACAGGGCCACCGGGGAGCTGTTTTTT
NA	TRBJ2-2	TRBV29-1	NA	CSVKGPNANTGELFF	TGCAGCGTGAAGGGACCCAACGCGAACACCGGGGAGCTGTTTTTT
NA	TRBJ1-1	TRBV19	NA	CASTAYRDRNTEAFF	TGTGCCAGTACGGCCTACAGGGACCGGAACACTGAAGCTTTCTTT
TRBD1	TRBJ1-1	TRBV19	NA	CASSQGARRNTEAFF	TGTGCCAGTAGTCAGGGGGCGAGAAGGAACACTGAAGCTTTCTTT
NA	TRBJ1-3	TRBV6-5	NA	CASIVGGNTIYF	TGTGCCAGCATAGTGGGTGGAAACACCATATATTTT
NA	TRBJ1-6	TRBV15	NA	CAIRIGGEDSPLHF	TGTGCCATCCGGATCGGCGGGGAAGATTCACCCCTCCACTTT
NA	TRBJ1-6	TRBV9	NA	CASSGGDNSPLHF	TGTGCCAGCAGCGGCGGGGATAATTCTCCCCTCCACTTT
TRBD2	TRBJ2-2	TRBV7-2	once	CASSSAAGNGELFF	TGTGCCAGCAGCTCCGCAGCGGGGAACGGGGAGCTGTTTTTT
NA	TRBJ1-6	TRBV7-2	NA	CASSFQSSYNSPLHF	TGTGCCAGCAGCTTCCAGAGCTCCTATAATTCACCCCTCCACTTT
TRBD1	TRBJ2-7	TRBV14	NA	CASSPGTGPYEQYF	TGTGCCAGCAGCCCCGGGACAGGTCCTTACGAGCAGTACTTC
NA	TRBJ1-2	TRBV6-5	NA	CASSFDRTNYGYTF	TGTGCCAGCAGTTTTGACAGGACTAACTATGGCTACACCTTC
NA	TRBJ1-4	TRBV11-2	NA	CASSLVMGFSNEKLFF	TGTGCCAGCAGCTTAGTTATGGGGTTTTCTAATGAAAAACTGTTTTTT
NA	TRBJ2-7	TRBV4-1	NA	CASSQDDRIYYEQYF	TGCGCCAGCAGCCAAGACGACAGGATATATTACGAGCAGTACTTC
TRBD1	TRBJ1-1	TRBV2	once	CASSEALGQGTTEAFF	TGTGCCAGCAGTGAAGCGCTAGGACAGGGGACGACTGAAGCTTTCTTT
NA	TRBJ2-3	TRBV7-9	once	CASSSLTDTQYF	TGTGCCAGCAGCTCCCTCACAGATACGCAGTATTTT
NA	TRBJ1-1	TRBV11-3	NA	CASSISGDDTEAFF	TGTGCCAGCAGCATATCAGGGGACGACACTGAAGCTTTCTTT
NA	TRBJ1-1	TRBV5-4	NA	CASSLNRDTEAFF	TGTGCCAGCAGCTTAAACAGGGACACTGAAGCTTTCTTT
NA	TRBJ1-4	TRBV7-6	NA	CASSPSRGVNEKLFF	TGTGCCAGCAGCCCATCACGGGGGGTTAATGAAAAACTGTTTTTT
NA	TRBJ2-2	TRBV10-3	NA	CAISEILREDTGELFF	TGTGCCATCAGTGAAATCCTTAGGGAGGACACCGGGGAGCTGTTTTTT